This is a list of T cell receptor beta chains from one sample in a study of identical twins. TCRdb recomputed calls from the 5' RACE reads with MiXCR, one row per CDR3 protein. The table records around 220,000 distinct CDR3 sequences, about 11% of them present only once. The sequenced sample was memory T cells sorted from blood. The receptors come from a man between 45 and 60 years old in good health. Each CDR3 is given with its conserved first and last residue. Rows may omit the clone size; those that give it use once, few, many or a size class.

v_call,clone_size,cdr3_aa
TRBV27,many,CASSFLTGNTEAFF
TRBV28,NA,CASSPDRGRNQPQHF
TRBV5-1,NA,CASSARLAGTQETQYF
TRBV7-2,many,CASSPRGGHNEQFF
TRBV7-9,few,CASSFNVGEQYF
TRBV28,few,CASSLWGSGGYEQYF
TRBV6-1,many,CASSVVLGGNKEQFF
TRBV5-6,many,CASSLTGGKNTEAFF
TRBV7-8,few,CASSFAAGGQETQYF
TRBV11-2,few,CASSLGGRGTGELFF
TRBV28,few,CASSSLTGGQSLAKNIQYF
TRBV18,many,CASSLLGLGGNTIYF
TRBV6-5,many,CASSYLVARGTSQPQHF
TRBV7-8,NA,CASRVGLAGETQYF
TRBV6-2/TRBV6-3,few,CASSYRGLPPGELFF
TRBV21-1,few,CASRTGGTSGESKNIQYF
TRBV5-1,many,CASSFSSASSYNEQFF
TRBV20-1,many,CSASPGQGVTGYTF
TRBV24-1,NA,CATGTGGLDSGANVLTF
TRBV7-2,many,CASSRSTFNTEAFF
TRBV27,many,CASSLSGGHFYEQYF
TRBV5-1,many,CASSYITGEIEKLFF
TRBV5-1,many,CASSQDGDTPFF
TRBV10-3,many,CATSPKSMETQYF
TRBV20-1,many,CSATTGTSGNEQYF
TRBV11-2,NA,CASRRAGAHTGELFFF
TRBV29-1,many,CSVEDRIRSARHPIQETQYF
TRBV9,NA,CASSLGLGSYNEQFF
TRBV5-1,few,CASSPTGFNSGANVLTF
TRBV3-1,many,CASSFLQGTETQYF
TRBV5-1,medium-sized,CASSWTVQETQYF
TRBV5-6,few,CASSSSGYSGNTIYF
TRBV5-1,NA,CASSPSSGSKNIQYF
TRBV10-3,many,CAISDGVLETQYF
TRBV12-3/TRBV12-4,many,CASSLNRGTGELFF
TRBV9,NA,CASSVSGWASGRKGNEQFF
TRBV10-2,many,CASSVSRDRLVHEQYF
TRBV18,NA,CASSHAGTDFSYEQYF
TRBV20-1,many,CSARGLDFSSTDTQYF
TRBV10-3,many,CAISGGTGDTQYF
TRBV12-3/TRBV12-4,many,CASSTSSRVQPQHF
TRBV2,many,CASSEDSNYEQYF
TRBV7-8,many,CASSVPGDTQYF
TRBV4-2,few,CASSRGTETTNEKLFF
TRBV7-6,many,CASSSRGGGGPLNYNEQFF
TRBV7-8,few,CASSPNGGDFTDTQYF
TRBV7-2,few,CASSVYRGTYEQYF
TRBV12-3/TRBV12-4,many,CASSPYGGERGYTF